The present entry profiles one T cell receptor beta chain with its context. Patients presented with locally advanced or metastatic urothelial carcinoma. This record comes from a study of PD-L1 blockade in urothelial cancer. In the study overall: About 90% of the 29 patients were males with bladder-origin urothelial cancer. Median T cell yield from blood was roughly 150,000. Blood analyses occurred 3 weeks (second dose) and 6 weeks post treatment start.

Assay: immunoSEQ multiplex PCR; the TCRdb copy retains only in-frame clones and omits some. The data show approximately 100,000 clones, approximately 91% seen once. Sequenced material: PBMCs, taken around atezolizumab (anti-PD-L1) treatment. The TCR sequence derives from a woman older than 75 with urothelial cancer.

For the CDR3, the DNA is TGTGCCAGTGGACCTTGGGACTCCCGTGGCGTGGAGCAGTTCTTC. Protein product: CASGPWDSRGVEQFF. The V and J genes are TRBV28 and TRBJ2-1; D might be TRBD2 (6 bases). Trimming took 9 bases from V and 10 from J, leaving 25 bases between them. The length of the CDR3 is 15 residues. CDR1 is MDHEN and CDR2 is SYDVKM in the germline V gene.